The sequence of this T cell receptor beta chain was determined in a study of CD4 and CD8 cells across lung adenocarcinoma regions. Donors had localized lung adenocarcinoma, a non-small cell lung cancer. One entry per CDR3 protein results from TCRdb running MiXCR on the PCR reads. The sample records over 3,000 distinct CDR3 sequences, around 64% being singletons. Sequenced material: CD8+ T cells from the margin of a lung tumor. The receptor's source is a female donor with lung adenocarcinoma. The CD4 and CD8 labels of this study may be unreliable.

CDR3: CASSLGLDGEQYF. CDR3 in DNA: TGTGCCAGCAGCTTAGGGTTGGACGGCGAGCAGTACTTC. This chain links TRBV7-8 with TRBJ2-5; D is undetermined. The end of the DNA is better explained by TRBJ2-7, so the J call may be wrong. The CDR3 has 13 amino acids. Per germline, CDR1 SGHVS and CDR2 FQNEAQ.